The 13 T cell receptor beta chains below come from one sample, sequenced in a study of regulatory T cells in long-lasting Graves disease. Investigators prepared the TCR beta libraries by applying iRepertoire HTBI primers and Arm-PCR of CDR3 regions. MiXCR, run by TCRdb on the multiplex PCR reads, gives a single entry per CDR3 protein. Here the sample spans 410,000 or so distinct CDR3 sequences, more than 13% being singletons. As for time point: newly diagnosed GD, antithyroid drugs for less than 3 months. Extracted PBMC RNA gave rise to the TCR library. These data were also filed under a second study, of T cells in Graves' hyperthyroidism and ophthalmopathy.

The sequenced sample was peripheral blood mononuclear cells (PBMCs), obtained at new diagnosis, from a patient treated with antithyroid drugs. These receptors were taken from a woman aged 25 to 39 with Graves disease.

Many counts were recorded for this clonotype. The chain recombines TRBV20-1 with TRBJ1-1; weak D call: TRBD1 (6 bases). Germline CDR1 is DFQATT and CDR2 is SNEGSKA (reference sequence). The CDR3 totals 14 residues. V shed 0 bases and J shed 5 bases, with 13 bases lying between them. The CDR3 bases are TGCAGTGCTAGAGATCTGGGGGCTAGGACTGAAGCTTTCTTT. Translating gives CSARDLGARTEAFF.

This clonotype was seen a handful of times. The chain couples TRBV9 to TRBJ2-1; maybe TRBD2 (6 bases). CDR3 length equals 15 residues. Germline CDR1 is SGDLS and CDR2 is YYNGEE. The V gene lost 0 bases and the J gene lost 3 bases, with 10 bases spanning the gap. The CDR3 bases are TGTGCCAGCAGCGTAGCGGGAGCGGTCTACAATGAGCAGTTCTTC. This codes for CASSVAGAVYNEQFF. Complete variable domain (other parts from reference TRBV9 and TRBJ2-1): DSGVTQTPKHLITATGQRVTLRCSPRSGDLSVYWYQQSLDQGLQFLIQYYNGEERAKGNILERFSAQQFPDLHSELNLSSLELGDSALYFCASSVAGAVYNEQFFGPGTRLTVL.

This clonotype was counted many times. The chain joins TRBV24-1 to TRBJ2-1, with no clear D. This CDR3 is built from 14 residues. CDR1 is KGHDR, CDR2 SFDVKD, per germline. V gave up 0 bases and J gave up 0 bases, with 2 bases separating them. As DNA, the CDR3 is TGTGCCACCAGTGATTTGAACTCCTACAATGAGCAGTTCTTC. It is translated as CATSDLNSYNEQFF.

This clonotype has ten or more counts. The chain is built from TRBV10-2 and TRBJ2-7; a weak D match, TRBD1 (6 bases). V was shortened by 6 bases and J by 0 bases, with 12 bases between the two germline ends. This CDR3 has 14 residues. In germline, CDR1 is WSHSY, CDR2 SAAADI. CDR3 region: CASRRQASSYEQYF. The CDR3 DNA reads as TGCGCCAGCAGAAGACAGGCCAGCTCCTACGAGCAGTACTTC.

The genes are TRBV27 and TRBJ1-1; no definite D call. This CDR3 contains 13 residues. V lost 0 bases to trimming and J lost 5 bases, with 7 bases between them. Germline V CDR1 and CDR2: MNHEY, SMNVEV (reference sequence). The CDR3, as DNA: TGTGCCAGCAGTTTATCGATGGGTACTGAAGCTTTCTTT. Its translation: CASSLSMGTEAFF.

This clonotype was seen ten or more times. This chain uses TRBV12-3 or TRBV12-4 with TRBJ2-7; perhaps TRBD2 as D (6 bases). CDR3 length equals 15 residues. Deletions cut 7 bases from V and 4 bases from J, with 20 bases between. CDR3: CASTPGGGAQYEQYF. The CDR3 region has the DNA TGTGCCAGCACCCCGGGCGGCGGGGCCCAATACGAGCAGTACTTC.

This clonotype was detected many times. V usage is TRBV28 and J usage is TRBJ2-3; 13 nucleotides agree with TRBD2. The CDR3 has 22 amino acids. Germline CDR1 MDHEN, CDR2 SYDVKM. With 6 bases clipped from V and 6 bases from J, the junction kept 27 bases outside the gene matches. CDR3 region: CASSSAGGSGLAGAGGSDTQYF. CDR3 bases: TGTGCCAGCAGCAGCGCTGGGGGGTCTGGACTAGCGGGGGCCGGGGGGTCGGATACGCAGTATTTT.

Ten or more counts support this clonotype. CDR3 residues: CASIRDGNEQFF. CDR3 in DNA: TGTGCCAGCATCCGGGACGGTAATGAGCAGTTCTTC. This chain uses TRBV2 with TRBJ2-1; D might be TRBD1 or TRBD2, each matching 5 bases. This CDR3 contains 12 residues. Germline V gene data show CDR1 as SNHLY and CDR2 as FYNNEI. With 7 bases removed from V and 7 bases from J, the gap between germline ends came to 11 bases.

Of note for this clonotype: A much larger clone lies a single base off, so this may be a read error. This chain connects TRBV6-2 or TRBV6-3 to TRBJ1-1; unclear D gene. V was cut by 8 bases and J by 8 bases, with 18 bases left in between. Looked up from germline, CDR1 is MNHEY and CDR2 is SVGEGT. This CDR3 has 13 residues. CDR3 DNA sequence: TGTGCCAGCCGACGCGGGAGCCTGAGAGAAGCTTTCTTT. This gives the protein CASRRGSLREAFF.

Many counts were recorded for this clonotype. The chain combines TRBV7-2 with TRBJ1-4, with D tentatively TRBD1 (5 bases). Germline-derived CDR1 and CDR2 are SGHTA and FQGNSA. The V gene lost 5 bases and the J gene lost 11 bases, with 9 bases spanning the gap. There are 11 residues in the CDR3. CDR3 sequence: CASSQRGKLFF. Here the CDR3 DNA reads TGTGCCAGCAGCCAACGGGGCAAACTGTTTTTT.

The sample holds one count of this clonotype. This chain joins TRBV19 and TRBJ2-2, with a tentative D call TRBD2 (6 bases). Germline V gene data show CDR1 as LNHDA and CDR2 as SQIVND (reference sequence). The CDR3 consists of 16 residues. V was clipped by 10 bases and J by 5 bases, with 23 bases between them. The CDR3 bases are TGTGCCAACCTAGGCAGGCTAGCGAGGCGGACCGGGGAGCTGTTTTTT. Protein product: CANLGRLARRTGELFF.

The rearrangement joins TRBV7-6 to TRBJ2-5; D call uncertain. The CDR3 covers 16 residues. Germline V lookup: CDR1 SGHVS, CDR2 FNYEAQ. Trimming took 5 bases from V and 4 from J, leaving 20 bases between them. The CDR3 loop is CASSRRKVIERETQYF. CDR3 nucleotide sequence: TGTGCCAGCAGCCGACGCAAGGTCATAGAGCGAGAGACCCAGTACTTC.

For this clonotype: One base away lies a much larger clone, so this may be a sequencing read error. The chain is built from TRBV24-1 and TRBJ2-1, with TRBD2 matching over 8 bases. J gave up 10 bases and V 2 bases, and 12 bases lay outside the gene matches. The CDR3 spans 16 residues. Germline values: CDR1 KGHDR, CDR2 SFDVKD. CDR3 bases: TGTGCCACCAGTGATTCTTCTACTAGCGGCCCCTACGAGCAGTTCTTC. Residues: CATSDSSTSGPYEQFF.